This T cell receptor beta chain was captured in a study of response to subunit inactivated influenza vaccine. Study findings and constraints: Authors suggested seasonal influenza vaccinations each recruit few new T cells.

This clonotype showed up just once. Its target is not known. TCRdb called the RT-PCR reads again in MiXCR, with one record for every CDR3 protein. The sample shows a few hundred thousand distinct CDR3 sequences, over 9.5% of them seen only once. Material: PBMCs from blood, obtained roughly 47 days after vaccination. The clonotype originates from a man in his fifties who received an inactivated influenza vaccine.

The CDR3 DNA reads as TGCGCCAGCAGCTTGGCCTTTGGACAGACTATAACCACCTACGAGCAGTACTTC. Its protein is CASSLAFGQTITTYEQYF. The rearrangement uses TRBV5-1 and TRBJ2-7, with a weak D call TRBD1 (6 bases). The CDR3 is made up of 18 amino acids. With 0 bases removed from V and 2 bases from J, the gap between germline ends came to 21 bases. Germline CDR1 SGHRS, CDR2 YFSETQ.